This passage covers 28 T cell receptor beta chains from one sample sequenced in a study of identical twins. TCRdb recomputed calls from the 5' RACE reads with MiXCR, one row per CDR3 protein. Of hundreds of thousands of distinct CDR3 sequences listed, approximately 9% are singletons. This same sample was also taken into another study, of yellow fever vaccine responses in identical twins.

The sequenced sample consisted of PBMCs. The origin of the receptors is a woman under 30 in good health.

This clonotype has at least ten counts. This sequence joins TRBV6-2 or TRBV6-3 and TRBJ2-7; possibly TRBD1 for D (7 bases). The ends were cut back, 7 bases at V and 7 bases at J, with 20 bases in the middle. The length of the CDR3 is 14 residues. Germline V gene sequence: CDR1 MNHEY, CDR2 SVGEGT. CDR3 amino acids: CASKAAGGPWEQYF. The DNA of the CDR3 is TGTGCCAGCAAAGCGGCAGGGGGGCCTTGGGAGCAGTACTTC.

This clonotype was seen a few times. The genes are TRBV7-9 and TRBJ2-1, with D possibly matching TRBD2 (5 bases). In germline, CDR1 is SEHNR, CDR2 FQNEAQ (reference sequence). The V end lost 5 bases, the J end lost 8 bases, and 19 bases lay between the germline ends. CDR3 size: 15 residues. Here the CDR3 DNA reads TGTGCCAGCAGCCCCCCGGACGGGAAGAGAGATGAGCAGTTCTTC. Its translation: CASSPPDGKRDEQFF. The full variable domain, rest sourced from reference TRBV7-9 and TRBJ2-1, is DTGVSQNPRHKITKRGQNVTFRCDPISEHNRLYWYRQTLGQGPEFLTYFQNEAQLEKSRLLSDRFSAERPKGSFSTLEIQRTEQGDSAMYLCASSPPDGKRDEQFFGPGTRLTVL.

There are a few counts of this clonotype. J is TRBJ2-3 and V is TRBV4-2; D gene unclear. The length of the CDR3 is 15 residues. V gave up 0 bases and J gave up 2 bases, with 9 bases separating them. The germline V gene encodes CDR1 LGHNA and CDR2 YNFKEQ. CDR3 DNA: TGTGCCAGCAGCCAAGATAGCAGAAACACAGATACGCAGTATTTT. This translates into CASSQDSRNTDTQYF.

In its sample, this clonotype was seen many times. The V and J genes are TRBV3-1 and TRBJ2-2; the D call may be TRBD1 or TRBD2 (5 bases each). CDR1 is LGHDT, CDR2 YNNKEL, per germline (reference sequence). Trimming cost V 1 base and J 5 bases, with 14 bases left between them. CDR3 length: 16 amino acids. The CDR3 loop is CASSQGVGDVTGELFF. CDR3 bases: TGTGCCAGCAGCCAAGGTGTGGGGGATGTAACCGGGGAGCTGTTTTTT.

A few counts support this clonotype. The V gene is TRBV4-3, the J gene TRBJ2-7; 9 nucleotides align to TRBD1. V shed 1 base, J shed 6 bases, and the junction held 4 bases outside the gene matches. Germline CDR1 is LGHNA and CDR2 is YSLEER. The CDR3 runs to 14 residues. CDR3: CASSQGGTGTEQYF. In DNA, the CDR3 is TGCGCCAGCAGCCAAGGTGGGACAGGGACCGAGCAGTACTTC.

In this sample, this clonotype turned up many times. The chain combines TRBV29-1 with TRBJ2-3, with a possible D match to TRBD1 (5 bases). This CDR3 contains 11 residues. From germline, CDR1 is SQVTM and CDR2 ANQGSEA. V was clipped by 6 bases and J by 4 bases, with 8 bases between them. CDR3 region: CSVKGPDTQYF. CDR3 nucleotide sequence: TGCAGCGTAAAGGGGCCAGATACGCAGTATTTT.

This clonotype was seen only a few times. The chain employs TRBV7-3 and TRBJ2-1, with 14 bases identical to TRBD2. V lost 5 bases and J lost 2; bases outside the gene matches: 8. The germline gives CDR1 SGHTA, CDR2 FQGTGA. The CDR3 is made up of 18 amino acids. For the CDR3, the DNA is TGTGCCAGCAGCCTACTCGGGACTAGCGGGGGAACCTACAATGAGCAGTTCTTC. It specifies CASSLLGTSGGTYNEQFF.

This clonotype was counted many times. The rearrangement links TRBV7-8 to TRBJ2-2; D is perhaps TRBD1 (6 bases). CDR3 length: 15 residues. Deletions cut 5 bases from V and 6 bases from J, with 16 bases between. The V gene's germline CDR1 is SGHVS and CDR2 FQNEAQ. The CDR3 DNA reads TGTGCCAGCAGCCCCGGACAGATCGGGGCCGGGGAGCTGTTTTTT. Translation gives CASSPGQIGAGELFF.

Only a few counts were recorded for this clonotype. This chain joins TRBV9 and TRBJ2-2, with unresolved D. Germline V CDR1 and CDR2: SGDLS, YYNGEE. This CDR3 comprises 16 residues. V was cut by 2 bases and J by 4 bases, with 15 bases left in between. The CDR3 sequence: CASSVLDVGPTGELFF. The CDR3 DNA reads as TGTGCCAGCAGCGTCTTAGATGTAGGACCCACCGGGGAGCTGTTTTTT.

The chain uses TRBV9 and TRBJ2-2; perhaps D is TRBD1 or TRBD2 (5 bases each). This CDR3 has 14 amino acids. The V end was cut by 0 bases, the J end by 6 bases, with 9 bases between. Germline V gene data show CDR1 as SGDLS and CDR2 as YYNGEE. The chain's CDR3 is CASSVGGKAGELFF. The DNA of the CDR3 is TGTGCCAGCAGCGTAGGGGGGAAAGCCGGGGAGCTGTTTTTT.

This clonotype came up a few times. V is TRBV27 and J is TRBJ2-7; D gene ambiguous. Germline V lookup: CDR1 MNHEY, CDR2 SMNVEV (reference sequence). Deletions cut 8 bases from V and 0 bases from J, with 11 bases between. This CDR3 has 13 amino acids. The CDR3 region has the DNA TGTGCCAGCTGGTCCGCGTCCTCCTACGAGCAGTACTTC. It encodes CASWSASSYEQYF.

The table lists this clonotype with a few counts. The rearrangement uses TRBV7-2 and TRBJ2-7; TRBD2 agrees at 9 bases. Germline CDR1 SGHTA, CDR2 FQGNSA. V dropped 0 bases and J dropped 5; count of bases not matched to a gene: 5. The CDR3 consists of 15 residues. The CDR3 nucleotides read TGTGCCAGCAGCTTAGCCGGGACTAGCCCCCACGAGCAGTACTTC. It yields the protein CASSLAGTSPHEQYF. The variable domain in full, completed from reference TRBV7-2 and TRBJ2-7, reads GAGVSQSPSNKVTEKGKDVELRCDPISGHTALYWYRQSLGQGLEFLIYFQGNSAPDKSGLPSDRFSAERTGGSVSTLTIQRTQQEDSAVYLCASSLAGTSPHEQYFGPGTRLTVT.

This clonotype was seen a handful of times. This CDR3 reads CSGVSGGTDTQYF. The DNA for the CDR3 is TGCAGTGGAGTTAGCGGGGGGACAGATACGCAGTATTTT. This chain joins TRBV20-1 and TRBJ2-3, with 10 nucleotides matching TRBD2. CDR3 length: 13 residues. CDR1 DFQATT and CDR2 SNEGSKA come from the germline V gene (reference sequence). V lost 7 bases and J lost 3; bases outside the gene matches: 4.

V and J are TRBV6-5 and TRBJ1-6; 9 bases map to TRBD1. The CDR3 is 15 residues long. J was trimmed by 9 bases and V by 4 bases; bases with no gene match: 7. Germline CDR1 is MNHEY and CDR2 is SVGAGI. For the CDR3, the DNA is TGTGCCAGCAGTTTCAATCGGGACAGGGCTTCACCCCTCCACTTT. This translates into CASSFNRDRASPLHF.

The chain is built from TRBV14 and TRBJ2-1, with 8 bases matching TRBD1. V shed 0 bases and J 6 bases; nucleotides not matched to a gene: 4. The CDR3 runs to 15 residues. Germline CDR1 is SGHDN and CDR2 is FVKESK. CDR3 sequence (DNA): TGTGCCAGCAGCCAAGATCAGGGGGCGGGCAATGAGCAGTTCTTC. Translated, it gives CASSQDQGAGNEQFF. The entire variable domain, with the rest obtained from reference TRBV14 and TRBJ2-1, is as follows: EAGVTQFPSHSVIEKGQTVTLRCDPISGHDNLYWYRRVMGKEIKFLLHFVKESKQDESGMPNNRFLAERTGGTYSTLKVQPAELEDSGVYFCASSQDQGAGNEQFFGPGTRLTVL.

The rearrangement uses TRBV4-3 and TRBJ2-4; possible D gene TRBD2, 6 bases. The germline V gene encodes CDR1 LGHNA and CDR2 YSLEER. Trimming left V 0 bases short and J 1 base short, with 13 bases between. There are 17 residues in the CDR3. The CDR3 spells CASSQDLAGRAKNIQYF. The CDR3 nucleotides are TGCGCCAGCAGCCAAGATCTGGCAGGGAGGGCCAAAAACATTCAGTACTTC.

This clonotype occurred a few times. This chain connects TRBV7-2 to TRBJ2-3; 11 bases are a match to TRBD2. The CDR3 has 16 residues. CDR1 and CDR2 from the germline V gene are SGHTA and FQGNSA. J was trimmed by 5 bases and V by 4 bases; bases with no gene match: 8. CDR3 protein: CASSYIAGGAGDTQYF. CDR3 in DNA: TGTGCCAGCAGCTATATAGCGGGAGGGGCCGGAGATACGCAGTATTTT.

The CDR3 region has the DNA TGCAGTGCTAGAAAGGAAGGACGCACCTACGAGCAGTACTTC. This translates into CSARKEGRTYEQYF. The chain is built from TRBV20-1 and TRBJ2-7, with D unresolved. Per germline, CDR1 DFQATT and CDR2 SNEGSKA (reference sequence). Trimming took 2 bases from V and 2 from J, leaving 13 bases between them. CDR3 length: 14 residues.

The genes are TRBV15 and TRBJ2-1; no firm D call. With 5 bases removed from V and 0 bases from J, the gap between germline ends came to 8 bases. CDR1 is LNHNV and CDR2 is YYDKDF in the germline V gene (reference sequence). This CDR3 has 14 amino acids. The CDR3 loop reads CATSQRSSYNEQFF. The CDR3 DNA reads TGTGCCACCAGCCAAAGAAGCTCCTACAATGAGCAGTTCTTC.

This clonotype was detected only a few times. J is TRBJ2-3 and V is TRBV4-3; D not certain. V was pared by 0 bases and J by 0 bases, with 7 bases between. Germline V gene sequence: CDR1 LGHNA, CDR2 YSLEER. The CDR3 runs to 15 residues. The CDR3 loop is CASSQDATSTDTQYF. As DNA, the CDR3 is TGCGCCAGCAGCCAAGATGCCACAAGCACAGATACGCAGTATTTT.

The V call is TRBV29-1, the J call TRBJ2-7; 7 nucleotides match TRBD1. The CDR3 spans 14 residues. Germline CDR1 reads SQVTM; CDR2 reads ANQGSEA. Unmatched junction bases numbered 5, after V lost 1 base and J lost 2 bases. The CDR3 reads CSVEVRQGPYEQYF. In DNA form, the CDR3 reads TGCAGCGTTGAAGTGCGACAGGGCCCCTACGAGCAGTACTTC.

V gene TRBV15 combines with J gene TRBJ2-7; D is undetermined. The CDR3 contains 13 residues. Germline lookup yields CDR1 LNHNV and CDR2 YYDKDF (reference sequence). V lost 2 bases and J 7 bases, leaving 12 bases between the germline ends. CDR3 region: CATSRSDHGEQYF. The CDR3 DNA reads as TGTGCCACCAGCAGATCAGATCACGGGGAGCAGTACTTC.

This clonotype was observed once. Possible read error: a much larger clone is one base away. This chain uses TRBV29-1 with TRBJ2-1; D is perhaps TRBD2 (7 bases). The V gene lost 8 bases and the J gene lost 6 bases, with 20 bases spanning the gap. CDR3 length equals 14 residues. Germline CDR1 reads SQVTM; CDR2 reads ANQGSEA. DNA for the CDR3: TGCAGCTCCTATGGAGGGAGGGGGTCCAATGAGCAGTTCTTC. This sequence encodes CSSYGGRGSNEQFF.

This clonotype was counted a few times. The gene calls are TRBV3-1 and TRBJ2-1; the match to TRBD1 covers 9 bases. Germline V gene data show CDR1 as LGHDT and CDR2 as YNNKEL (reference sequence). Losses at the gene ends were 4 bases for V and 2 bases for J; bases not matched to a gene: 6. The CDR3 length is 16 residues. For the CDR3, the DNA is TGTGCCAGCAGCCCTCCAGGGGACAGGGCCTACAATGAGCAGTTCTTC. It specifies CASSPPGDRAYNEQFF.

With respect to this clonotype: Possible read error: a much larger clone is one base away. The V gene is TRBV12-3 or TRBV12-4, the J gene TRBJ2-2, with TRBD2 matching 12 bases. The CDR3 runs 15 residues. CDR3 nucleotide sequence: TGTGCCAGCAGCCAACTAGCGGGGGGTACCGGGGGGCTGTTTTTT. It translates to CASSQLAGGTGGLFF.

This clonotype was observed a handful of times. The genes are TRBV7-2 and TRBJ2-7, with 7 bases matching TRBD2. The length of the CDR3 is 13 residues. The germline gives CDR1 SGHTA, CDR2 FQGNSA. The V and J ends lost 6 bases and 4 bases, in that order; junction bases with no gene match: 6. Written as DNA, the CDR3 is TGTGCCAGCAGTCGGGACTACCCATACGAGCAGTACTTC. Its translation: CASSRDYPYEQYF.

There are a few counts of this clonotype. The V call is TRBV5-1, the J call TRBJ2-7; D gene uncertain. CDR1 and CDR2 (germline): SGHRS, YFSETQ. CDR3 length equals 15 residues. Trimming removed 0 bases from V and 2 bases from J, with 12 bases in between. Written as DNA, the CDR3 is TGCGCCAGCAGCTTGGCAGCTGGAGCCACCTACGAGCAGTACTTC. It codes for CASSLAAGATYEQYF.

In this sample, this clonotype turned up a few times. The CDR3 region has the DNA TGTGCCAGCAGCTTAGGCCGGACAGGGCGAGATACTGAAGCTTTCTTT. Protein sequence: CASSLGRTGRDTEAFF. This chain joins TRBV7-9 and TRBJ1-1; 8 nucleotides align to TRBD1. Germline V gene sequence: CDR1 SEHNR, CDR2 FQNEAQ (reference sequence). V was clipped by 1 base and J by 5 bases; unmatched bases: 9. This CDR3 has 16 amino acids. The complete variable domain, with remaining parts taken from reference TRBV7-9 and TRBJ1-1, reads DTGVSQNPRHKITKRGQNVTFRCDPISEHNRLYWYRQTLGQGPEFLTYFQNEAQLEKSRLLSDRFSAERPKGSFSTLEIQRTEQGDSAMYLCASSLGRTGRDTEAFFGQGTRLTVV.